This TCR beta chain was identified during a study of vaccination effects on CD4 cells after COVID-19. General observations from the study: By a late point after vaccination, infection- and vaccine-induced clones had shrunk markedly through clonal contraction.

The method was immunoSEQ multiplex PCR; TCRdb's version includes in-frame clones alone and lacks a portion of them. The sample consists of 50,000 to 65,000 clones, 81% of them appearing once. Using viral peptide pools, the ViraFEST assay grew out antigen-specific CD4+ T cells prior to sequencing. The culture ran for approximately nine days before CD4+ T cells were isolated. The researchers cultured 1.5 million to 2.5 million PBMC per well with about 10 IU/ml IL-2 and 8 to 10 ug/ml peptides. Replacing half the medium with IL-2 medium was done on days 3 and 7. This clone was seen only a few times. Its specificity is not known. After removal of 6 bases from V and 3 bases from J, the junction contained 6 bases not matched to a gene. CDR1 is SNHLY and CDR2 is FYNNEI in the germline V gene. This CDR3 has 15 amino acids.

The TCR comes from a human donor who received a COVID-19 vaccine. Sequences were derived from CD4+ T cells from PBMCs cultured with HCoV-229E spike peptides, sampled before COVID-19 vaccination. V is TRBV2 and J is TRBJ2-3, with 10 bases fitting TRBD2. The CDR3, as DNA: TGTGCCAGCAGGGGTAGCGGGGGGAAAACAGATACGCAGTATTTT. It yields the protein CASRGSGGKTDTQYF.